This TCR beta chain was sequenced in a study of control samples from healthy donors and cancer patients (dated by TCRdb to 2020 to 2021). Comments on this clone: Its antigen has not been determined. No base quality values were provided; no much bigger clone lies one nucleotide off.

According to the germline V gene (reference sequence), CDR1 reads SEHNR and CDR2 reads FQNEAQ. Inclusive of the bounding cysteine and phenylalanine, the CDR3 is 15 residues long. Of all the DNA, just the CDR3 is kept, 45 bases in frame from base 1. Trimming removed 5 bases from V and 0 bases from J, leaving 13 bases between the germline ends. Receptor libraries were prepared by the immunoSEQ multiplex PCR assay. This is the immuneACCESS table as TCRdb keeps it, with only in-frame sequences that have V and J called. A part of the clones is gone; compared with another copy, unresolved V genes explain less than half, and the rest is unexplained. The sample table lists roughly 170,000 clones, 90% to 95% of them with a count of one. The ten most abundant clones make up around 1.3% of the sample.

This TCR was sampled from a young woman in good health. Recombination joined TRBV7-9 with TRBJ1-1; too little of a D gene remains to name it. Sequencing input: blood. The CDR3 reads as follows: CASSPGSSLNTEAFF. The DNA is as follows: TGTGCCAGCAGCCCCGGCAGCAGTTTGAACACTGAAGCTTTCTTT.